These 20 T cell receptor beta chains share one sample of origin, sequenced in a study of CD8+ T cells in alopecia areata (dated by TCRdb to 2016 to 2019). The time point label of this sample denotes: 4 weeks on oral tofacitinib. Interpreted using the paper, the treatment or condition label stands for: oral pan-JAK inhibitor, 5-10 mg twice daily. The library was generated by the immunoSEQ multiplex PCR assay. RNA was extracted from all samples and reverse transcribed into cDNA as template for TCR sequencing. Entries here come from immuneACCESS through TCRdb and include only in-frame sequences with V and J called. Some clones fail to appear in such tables; in the studies checked, an unresolved V gene covers under half of the shortfall, and the cause of the remainder is unknown. The sample table holds over 150,000 clones, of which about three fifths were seen once. The top ten constitute less than 0.8% of the sample.

Sample: CD4+ T cells sorted from blood, taken at week 4, from a patient treated with tofacitinib. The receptors were gathered from a human donor with alopecia areata.

The chain carries TRBV29-1 and TRBJ2-3, with D uncertain. Trimming stripped 0 bases from V and 8 bases from J, with 12 bases between. Germline V CDR1 and CDR2: SQVTM, ANQGSEA. CDR3 length: 13 residues. CDR3 protein: CSVEESLPGTQYF. The DNA of the CDR3 is TGCAGCGTTGAAGAAAGTCTCCCGGGTACGCAGTATTTT.

This clone has a handful of counts. This chain links TRBV29-1 with TRBJ2-7; 9 bases are a match to TRBD1. The CDR3 runs to 16 residues. Per the germline V gene, CDR1 is SQVTM and CDR2 is ANQGSEA. V shed 7 bases and J 2 bases; nucleotides not matched to a gene: 15. The CDR3 bases are TGCAGCGGAACCACTACGACAGGGGGTCTTACCTACGAGCAGTACTTC. Protein product: CSGTTTTGGLTYEQYF.

J is TRBJ1-1 and V is TRBV7-9; D perhaps matches TRBD1 (5 bases). CDR1 and CDR2 from the germline V gene are SEHNR and FQNEAQ (reference sequence). The CDR3 has 17 amino acids. V lost 6 bases and J lost 0, with 20 bases in between. In nucleotides, the CDR3 is TGTGCCAGCAGACCCGTCGGGGCACAAGCATTGAACACTGAAGCTTTCTTT. Its protein is CASRPVGAQALNTEAFF.

In its sample, this clone was seen a few times. The genes are TRBV29-1 and TRBJ2-2; TRBD1 agrees at 7 bases. The trim removed 4 bases at V and 0 bases at J, leaving 8 bases unmatched. The germline CDR1 and CDR2 sequences are SQVTM and ANQGSEA. The CDR3 contains 16 residues. This chain's CDR3 is CSVARPGTANTGELFF. The DNA of the CDR3 is TGCAGCGTTGCTCGACCCGGGACAGCGAACACCGGGGAGCTGTTTTTT.

Of note for this clone: One junction end disagrees with the germline gene, perhaps due to a read error. The V gene is TRBV18, the J gene TRBJ1-1, with D possibly matching TRBD1 (5 bases). CDR1 is KGHSH, CDR2 LQKENI, per germline. The CDR3 consists of 13 residues. CDR3 coding DNA: TGTACCAGCTCGGTAGGGGAAAACACTGAAGCTTTCTTT. This sequence encodes CTSSVGENTEAFF.

The chain is built from TRBV11-3 and TRBJ2-1; D is possibly TRBD2 (5 bases). V shed 4 bases and J shed 8 bases, with 9 bases lying between them. This CDR3 spans 12 amino acids. The germline CDR1 and CDR2 sequences are SGHNT and YENEEA. Here the CDR3 reads CASSSEGDEQFF. CDR3 DNA sequence: TGTGCCAGCAGCTCCGAGGGTGATGAGCAGTTCTTC.

The chain has TRBV5-1 and TRBJ1-1; D is unresolved. The germline CDR1 and CDR2 sequences are SGHRS and YFSETQ. This CDR3 has 14 residues. Trimming left V 0 bases short and J 4 bases short, with 10 bases between. The CDR3 nucleotides are TGCGCCAGCAGCTTGGAAGGGCTGGGCACTGAAGCTTTCTTT. Translated: CASSLEGLGTEAFF.

The gene calls are TRBV7-9 and TRBJ2-1; a possible D gene is TRBD1 (8 bases). The V end was cut by 1 base, the J end by 5 bases, with 18 bases between. Germline V gene sequence: CDR1 SEHNR, CDR2 FQNEAQ (reference sequence). The CDR3 totals 17 residues. CDR3 coding DNA: TGTGCCAGCAGCTTAGTAGTGAGCGGGACAGGCGACAATGAGCAGTTCTTC. Translation gives CASSLVVSGTGDNEQFF.

The chain has TRBV29-1 and TRBJ1-2; D unclear. This CDR3 has 10 amino acids. CDR1 and CDR2 (germline): SQVTM, ANQGSEA. The V end lost 4 bases, the J end lost 6 bases, and 6 bases lay between the germline ends. The CDR3 here is CSVGNNGYTF. The DNA for the CDR3 is TGCAGCGTTGGTAATAATGGCTACACCTTC.

V usage is TRBV29-1 and J usage is TRBJ1-5; no firm D call. The germline V gene has CDR1 SQVTM and CDR2 ANQGSEA. V dropped 1 base and J dropped 6 bases, with 10 bases sitting between them. This CDR3 is 13 amino acids long. The CDR3 DNA reads TGCAGCGTTGAAGGGTCGATTGGTCAGCCCCAGCATTTT. It is translated as CSVEGSIGQPQHF.

In the case of this clone: At one end, the junction sequence differs from germline, possibly due to a read error. The CDR3 coding sequence is TGTGCCTGGGGTGTCGAGACAGGGCCCGAGTGCTTC. Encoded protein: CAWGVETGPECF. The chain joins TRBV30 to TRBJ2-7; 7 nucleotides align to TRBD1. CDR3 size: 12 residues. CDR1 and CDR2 (germline): GTSNPN, SVGIG (reference sequence).

This rearrangement joins TRBV29-1 to TRBJ2-1; D is tentatively TRBD1 or TRBD2 (5 bases each). The CDR3 loop spans 13 amino acids. Germline V gene lookup returns CDR1 SQVTM and CDR2 ANQGSEA. Trimming left V 7 bases short and J 2 bases short, with 12 bases between. CDR3 protein: CSGIRDPYNEQFF. In DNA form, the CDR3 reads TGCAGCGGCATCAGGGACCCCTACAATGAGCAGTTCTTC.

This clone was counted between two and nine times. The V gene is TRBV29-1, the J gene TRBJ2-7, with D unclear. The CDR3 contains 13 residues. Trimming pared 6 bases from V and 6 bases from J, leaving 18 bases between. CDR1 SQVTM and CDR2 ANQGSEA come from the germline V gene. This chain's CDR3 is CSVSSAGAREQYF. In nucleotides, the CDR3 is TGCAGCGTCTCGTCGGCAGGTGCCCGCGAGCAGTACTTC.

The chain joins TRBV10-3 to TRBJ2-7; TRBD2 might be the D (6 bases). Trimming removed 4 bases from V and 3 bases from J, with 16 bases in between. The CDR3 sequence is 15 residues long. Germline CDR1 reads ENHRY; CDR2 reads SYGVKD. CDR3 loop: CAISAGTHQDYEQYF. CDR3 sequence (DNA): TGTGCCATCAGTGCGGGGACTCATCAGGACTACGAGCAGTACTTC.

This clone was counted between two and nine times. The rearrangement joins TRBV29-1 to TRBJ2-1; D is possibly TRBD2 (5 bases). V was shortened by 4 bases and J by 10 bases, with 8 bases between the two germline ends. Germline CDR1 reads SQVTM; CDR2 reads ANQGSEA. There are 10 residues in the CDR3. CDR3 sequence (DNA): TGCAGCGTTGCTAGCATAGAGCAGTTCTTC. Its translation: CSVASIEQFF.

J is TRBJ1-2 and V is TRBV5-1; 9 bases match TRBD1. The length of the CDR3 is 14 residues. Germline lookup yields CDR1 SGHRS and CDR2 YFSETQ. V dropped 4 bases and J dropped 6; count of bases not matched to a gene: 7. The chain's CDR3 is CASSLTGQGHGYTF. DNA of the CDR3: TGCGCCAGCAGCCTTACGGGACAGGGCCATGGCTACACCTTC.

V gene TRBV30 combines with J gene TRBJ1-2; D is unclear. Germline assignment: CDR1 GTSNPN and CDR2 SVGIG (reference sequence). The V gene lost 0 bases and the J gene lost 4 bases, with 12 bases spanning the gap. The CDR3 totals 14 residues. CDR3 sequence reads: CAWSVRLLSYGYTF. The DNA of the CDR3 is TGTGCCTGGAGTGTACGCCTACTGAGCTATGGCTACACCTTC.

The chain has TRBV29-1 and TRBJ1-2; TRBD1 matches 9 bases. In germline, CDR1 is SQVTM, CDR2 ANQGSEA. Trimming cost V 6 bases and J 8 bases; bases outside gene matches: 4. There are 11 residues in the CDR3. CDR3 sequence (DNA): TGCAGCGTACGGACAGGGGTAGGCTACACCTTC. Translating it yields CSVRTGVGYTF.

There are a few counts of this clone. The rearrangement links TRBV7-9 to TRBJ1-5; D perhaps matches TRBD1 (5 bases). Germline assignment: CDR1 SEHNR and CDR2 FQNEAQ (reference sequence). The CDR3 loop spans 15 amino acids. Between the trimmed V and J ends, which lost 5 bases and 0 bases, there was a span of 11 bases. This CDR3 is CASSRGTISNQPQHF. Here the CDR3 DNA reads TGTGCCAGCAGCAGGGGTACGATTAGCAATCAGCCCCAGCATTTT.

V is TRBV30 and J is TRBJ2-7; possibly TRBD2 for D (5 bases). Trimming shortened V by 4 bases and J by 3 bases, and 13 bases separated the two germline ends. CDR1 GTSNPN and CDR2 SVGIG come from the germline V gene (reference sequence). The CDR3 has 13 residues. CDR3 region: CAWNPVSGYEQYF. The CDR3 nucleotides read TGTGCCTGGAACCCGGTAAGCGGCTACGAGCAGTACTTC.